Each of the 13 T cell receptor beta chains below was sequenced from the same sample in a study of T cells expressing NK-cell markers. TCRdb reprocessed the 5' RACE reads and stores each CDR3 protein as one record, lacking DNA. This sample contains about 460,000 distinct CDR3 sequences. The specimen sequenced was blood T cells: a sorted CD56 or NKG2C T cell subset, CD4+ or CD8+ T cells, or bulk PBMC T cells (not recorded which). Source of these receptors: a woman in her forties or fifties in good health.

The chain has TRBV10-2 and TRBJ2-2; TCRdb's D call, TRBD2, is unchecked because there is no DNA. CDR3 length: 16 residues. The germline gives CDR1 WSHSY, CDR2 SAAADI. CDR3 protein: CASSPLAGENTGELFF.

The chain's CDR3 is CASTLAGTSTDTQYF. The V gene is TRBV5-1, the J gene TRBJ2-3; TCRdb proposes TRBD2, but this gene call is untestable without DNA. The CDR3 is 15 amino acids. Germline V gives CDR1 SGHRS, CDR2 YFSETQ.

The chain uses TRBV24-1 and TRBJ2-3; lacking DNA, the TRBD2 call made by TCRdb goes unchecked. CDR3 length: 15 amino acids. Per the germline V gene, CDR1 is KGHDR and CDR2 is SFDVKD. The CDR3 loop is CATSDSRRSPDTQYF.

The gene calls are TRBV7-7 and TRBJ2-3; as DNA is missing, the TRBD2 call by TCRdb cannot be tested. Germline lookup yields CDR1 SSHAT and CDR2 FNYEAQ (reference sequence). The CDR3 length is 16 residues. This CDR3 reads CASSLALASGTDTQYF.

The chain carries TRBV7-3 and TRBJ1-1; absent DNA, TCRdb's TRBD1 call cannot be checked. Per the germline V gene, CDR1 is SGHTA and CDR2 is FQGTGA. This CDR3 region has 15 residues. The CDR3 reads CASSFVDRGRTEAFF.

The chain couples TRBV5-6 to TRBJ2-7. The CDR3 extends over 12 amino acids. The germline V gene encodes CDR1 SGHDT and CDR2 YYEEEE. The CDR3 sequence is CASSLMWGEQYF.

The V call is TRBV18, the J call TRBJ2-7; the D call from TCRdb, TRBD1, cannot be confirmed without DNA. CDR1 and CDR2 (germline): KGHSH, LQKENI. This CDR3 region has 14 residues. Here the CDR3 reads CASESGTGAGEQYF.

The chain couples TRBV9 to TRBJ2-3. CDR1 and CDR2 from the germline V gene are SGDLS and YYNGEE. CDR3 length: 14 residues. CDR3: CASSLEVGIDTQYF.

J is TRBJ2-1 and V is TRBV28; without DNA, the TCRdb call of TRBD2 cannot be checked. This CDR3 comprises 15 residues. CDR1 is MDHEN and CDR2 is SYDVKM in the germline V gene. CDR3 sequence reads: CASSPRLAGHNEQFF.

V gene TRBV18 combines with J gene TRBJ2-3; TCRdb reports TRBD2, a call that lacks DNA to check it against. CDR1 and CDR2 (germline): KGHSH, LQKENI. The CDR3 extends over 18 amino acids. CDR3 in amino acids: CASSPILAGGLGTDTQYF.

This chain joins TRBV7-8 and TRBJ2-5; the D call from TCRdb, TRBD1, cannot be confirmed without DNA. The CDR3 sequence is 15 residues long. In germline, CDR1 is SGHVS, CDR2 FQNEAQ. This chain's CDR3 is CASSLVPGGGETQYF.

The chain is built from TRBV4-1 and TRBJ1-2; TCRdb gives TRBD1 as the D gene, but with no DNA this cannot be confirmed. This CDR3 is 15 amino acids long. In germline, CDR1 is MGHRA, CDR2 YSYEKL. The CDR3 spells CASSQLTGGEYGYTF.

The chain employs TRBV7-9 and TRBJ1-2. CDR3 length: 13 amino acids. Per the germline V gene, CDR1 is SEHNR and CDR2 is FQNEAQ (reference sequence). The CDR3 reads CASSVGLGGGYTF. The variable domain in full, completed from reference TRBV7-9 and TRBJ1-2, reads DTGVSQNPRHKITKRGQNVTFRCDPISEHNRLYWYRQTLGQGPEFLTYFQNEAQLEKSRLLSDRFSAERPKGSFSTLEIQRTEQGDSAMYLCASSVGLGGGYTFGSGTRLTVV.